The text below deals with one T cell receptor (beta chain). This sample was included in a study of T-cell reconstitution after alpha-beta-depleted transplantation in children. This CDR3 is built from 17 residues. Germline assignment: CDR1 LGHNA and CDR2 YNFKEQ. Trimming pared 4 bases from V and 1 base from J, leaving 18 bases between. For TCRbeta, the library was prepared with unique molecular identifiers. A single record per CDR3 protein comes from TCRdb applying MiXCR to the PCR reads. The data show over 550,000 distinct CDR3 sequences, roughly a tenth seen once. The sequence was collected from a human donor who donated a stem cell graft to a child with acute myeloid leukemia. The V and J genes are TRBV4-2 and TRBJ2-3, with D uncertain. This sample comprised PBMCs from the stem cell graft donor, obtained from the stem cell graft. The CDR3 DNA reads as TGTGCCAGCAGCCGGATTATAGCAAAAGAGGGCACAGATACGCAGTATTTT. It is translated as CASSRIIAKEGTDTQYF.